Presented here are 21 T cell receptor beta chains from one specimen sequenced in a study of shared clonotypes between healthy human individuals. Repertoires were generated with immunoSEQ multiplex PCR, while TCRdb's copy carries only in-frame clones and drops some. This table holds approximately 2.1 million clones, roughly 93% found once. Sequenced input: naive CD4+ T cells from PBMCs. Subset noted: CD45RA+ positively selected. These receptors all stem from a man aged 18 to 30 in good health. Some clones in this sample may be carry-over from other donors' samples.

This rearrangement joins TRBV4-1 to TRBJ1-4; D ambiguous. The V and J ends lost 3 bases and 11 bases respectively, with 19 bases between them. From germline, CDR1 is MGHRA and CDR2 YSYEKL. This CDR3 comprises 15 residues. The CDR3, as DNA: TGCGCCAGCAGCCAGCCGAGGACGGGCATGGGGAAACTGTTTTTT. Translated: CASSQPRTGMGKLFF.

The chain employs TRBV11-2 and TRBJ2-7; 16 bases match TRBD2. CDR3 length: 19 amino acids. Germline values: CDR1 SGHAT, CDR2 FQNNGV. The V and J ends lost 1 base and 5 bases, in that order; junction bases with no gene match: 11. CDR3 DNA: TGTGCCAGCAGCTTAGGCGAGGGACTAGCGGGAGGGCAAGGTGACGAGCAGTACTTC. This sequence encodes CASSLGEGLAGGQGDEQYF.

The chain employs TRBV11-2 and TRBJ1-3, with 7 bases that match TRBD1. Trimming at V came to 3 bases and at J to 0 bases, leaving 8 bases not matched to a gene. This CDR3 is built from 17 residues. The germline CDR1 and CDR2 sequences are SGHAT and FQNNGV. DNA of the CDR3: TGTGCCAGCAGCTTCTCTTCAGGGACAGCCTCTGGAAACACCATATATTTT. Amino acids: CASSFSSGTASGNTIYF.

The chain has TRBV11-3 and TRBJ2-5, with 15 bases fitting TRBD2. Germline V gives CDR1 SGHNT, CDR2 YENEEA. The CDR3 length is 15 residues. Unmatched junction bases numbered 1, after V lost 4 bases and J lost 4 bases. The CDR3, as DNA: TGTGCCAGCAGCTCGGGACTAGCGGGAGGAGAGACCCAGTACTTC. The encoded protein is CASSSGLAGGETQYF.

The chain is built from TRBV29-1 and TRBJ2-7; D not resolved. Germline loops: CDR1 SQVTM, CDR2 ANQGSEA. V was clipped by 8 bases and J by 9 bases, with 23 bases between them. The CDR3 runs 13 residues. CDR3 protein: CSPLRSVAGRQYF. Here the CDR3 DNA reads TGCAGCCCACTTCGGTCGGTTGCAGGCAGGCAGTACTTC.

The chain's CDR3 is CASSYFRTSTDTQYF. As DNA, the CDR3 is TGTGCCAGCAGTTATTTCCGGACGTCCACAGATACGCAGTATTTT. J is TRBJ2-3 and V is TRBV6-5; D not resolved. The V gene's germline CDR1 is MNHEY and CDR2 SVGAGI. The CDR3 consists of 15 residues. With 3 bases removed from V and 2 bases from J, the gap between germline ends came to 12 bases.

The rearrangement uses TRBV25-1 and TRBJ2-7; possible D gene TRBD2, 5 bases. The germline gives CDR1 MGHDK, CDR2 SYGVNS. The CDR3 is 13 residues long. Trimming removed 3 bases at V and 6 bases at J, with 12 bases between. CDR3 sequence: CASSERPRGEQYF. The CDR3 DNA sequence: TGTGCCAGCAGTGAGCGTCCCCGGGGCGAGCAGTACTTC.

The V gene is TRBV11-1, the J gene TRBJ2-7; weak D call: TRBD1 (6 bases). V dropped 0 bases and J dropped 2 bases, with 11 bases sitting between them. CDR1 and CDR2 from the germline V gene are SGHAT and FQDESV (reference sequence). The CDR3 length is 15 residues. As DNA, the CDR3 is TGTGCCAGCAGCTTAGCCCTGGACAGTACCTACGAGCAGTACTTC. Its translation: CASSLALDSTYEQYF.

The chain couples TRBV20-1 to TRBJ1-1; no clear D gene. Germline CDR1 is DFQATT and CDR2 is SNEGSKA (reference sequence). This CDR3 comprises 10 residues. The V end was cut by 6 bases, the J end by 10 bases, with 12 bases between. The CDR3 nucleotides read TGCAGTGCCTCCCCCGGGGTAGCTTTCTTT. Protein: CSASPGVAFF.

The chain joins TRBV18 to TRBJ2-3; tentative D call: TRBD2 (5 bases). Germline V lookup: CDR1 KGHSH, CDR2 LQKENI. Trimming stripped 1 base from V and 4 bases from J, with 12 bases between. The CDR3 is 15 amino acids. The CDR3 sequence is CASSPQGVIADTQYF. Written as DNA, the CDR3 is TGTGCCAGCTCACCACAGGGAGTGATTGCAGATACGCAGTATTTT.

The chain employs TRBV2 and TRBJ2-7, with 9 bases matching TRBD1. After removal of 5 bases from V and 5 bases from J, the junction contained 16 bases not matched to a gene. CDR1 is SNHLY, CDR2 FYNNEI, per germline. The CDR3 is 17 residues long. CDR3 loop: CASSSRTPGQGEHEQYF. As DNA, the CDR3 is TGTGCCAGCAGTTCACGAACACCGGGACAGGGCGAACACGAGCAGTACTTC.

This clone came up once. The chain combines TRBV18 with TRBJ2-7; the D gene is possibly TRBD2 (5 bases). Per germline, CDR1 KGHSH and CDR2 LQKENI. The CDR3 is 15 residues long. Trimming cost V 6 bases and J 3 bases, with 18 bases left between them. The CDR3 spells CASSTLDGSGYEQYF. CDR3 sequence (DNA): TGTGCCAGCTCCACCTTAGATGGGAGTGGCTACGAGCAGTACTTC.

CDR3 amino acids: CASSSQGFLAKNIQYF. CDR3 DNA: TGTGCCAGCAGTTCCCAGGGTTTCCTAGCCAAAAACATTCAGTACTTC. The chain employs TRBV28 and TRBJ2-4; perhaps TRBD1 as D (5 bases). The CDR3 has 16 residues. V was pared by 4 bases and J by 0 bases, with 13 bases between. Germline V gene sequence: CDR1 MDHEN, CDR2 SYDVKM.

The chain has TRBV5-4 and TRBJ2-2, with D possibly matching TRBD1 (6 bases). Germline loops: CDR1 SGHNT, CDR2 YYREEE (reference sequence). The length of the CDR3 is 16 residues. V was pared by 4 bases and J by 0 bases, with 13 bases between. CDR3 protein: CASSGGGSANTGELFF. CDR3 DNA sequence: TGTGCCAGCAGCGGGGGCGGTTCGGCGAACACCGGGGAGCTGTTTTTT.

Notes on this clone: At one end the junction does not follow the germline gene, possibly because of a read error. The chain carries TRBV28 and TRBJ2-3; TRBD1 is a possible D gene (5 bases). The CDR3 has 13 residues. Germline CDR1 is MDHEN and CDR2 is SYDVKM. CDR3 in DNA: TGTGCCAGCAGCCCCAGTGCGACAGACACGCAGTATTTT. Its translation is CASSPSATDTQYF.

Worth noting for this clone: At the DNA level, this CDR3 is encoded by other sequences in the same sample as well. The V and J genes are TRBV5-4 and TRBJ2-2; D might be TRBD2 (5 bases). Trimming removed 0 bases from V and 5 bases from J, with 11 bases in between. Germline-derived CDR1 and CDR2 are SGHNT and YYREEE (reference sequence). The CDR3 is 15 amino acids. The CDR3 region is CASSLAGLNTGELFF. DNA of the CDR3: TGTGCCAGCAGCTTGGCCGGACTGAATACCGGGGAGCTGTTTTTT. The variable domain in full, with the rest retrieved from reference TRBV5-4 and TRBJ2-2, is ETGVTQSPTHLIKTRGQQVTLRCSSQSGHNTVSWYQQALGQGPQFIFQYYREEENGRGNFPPRFSGLQFPNYSSELNVNALELDDSALYLCASSLAGLNTGELFFGEGSRLTVL.

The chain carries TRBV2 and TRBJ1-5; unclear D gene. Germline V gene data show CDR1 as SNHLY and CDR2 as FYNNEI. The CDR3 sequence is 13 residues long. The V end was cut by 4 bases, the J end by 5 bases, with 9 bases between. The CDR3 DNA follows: TGTGCCAGCAGTGGGGAACTGGATCAGCCCCAGCATTTT. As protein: CASSGELDQPQHF.

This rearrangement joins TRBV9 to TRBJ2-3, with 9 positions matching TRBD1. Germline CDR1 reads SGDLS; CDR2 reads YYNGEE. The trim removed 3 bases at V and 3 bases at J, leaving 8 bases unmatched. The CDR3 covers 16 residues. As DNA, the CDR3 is TGTGCCAGCAGCGCATCCGGGACAGGGTTAACAGATACGCAGTATTTT. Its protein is CASSASGTGLTDTQYF. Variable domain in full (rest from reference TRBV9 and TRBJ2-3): DSGVTQTPKHLITATGQRVTLRCSPRSGDLSVYWYQQSLDQGLQFLIQYYNGEERAKGNILERFSAQQFPDLHSELNLSSLELGDSALYFCASSASGTGLTDTQYFGPGTRLTVL.

The CDR3 bases are TGCGCCAGCAGTGATGGCAGGGGATCCACTGAAGCTTTCTTT. Translation: CASSDGRGSTEAFF. This rearrangement joins TRBV10-1 to TRBJ1-1; D is possibly TRBD1 (6 bases). V gave up 3 bases and J gave up 4 bases, with 12 bases separating them. This CDR3 comprises 14 residues. In germline, CDR1 is WNHNN, CDR2 SYGVQD (reference sequence).

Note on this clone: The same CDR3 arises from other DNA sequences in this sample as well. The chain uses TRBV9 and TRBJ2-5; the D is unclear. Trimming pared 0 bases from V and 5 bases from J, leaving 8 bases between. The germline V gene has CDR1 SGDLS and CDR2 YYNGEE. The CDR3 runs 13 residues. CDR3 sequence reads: CASSVAGLETQYF. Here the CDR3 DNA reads TGTGCCAGCAGCGTAGCTGGGCTGGAGACCCAGTACTTC.

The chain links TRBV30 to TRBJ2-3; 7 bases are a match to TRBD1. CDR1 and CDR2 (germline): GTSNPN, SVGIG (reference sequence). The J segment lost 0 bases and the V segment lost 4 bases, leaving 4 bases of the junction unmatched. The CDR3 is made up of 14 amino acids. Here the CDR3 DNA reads TGTGCCTGGAACCTGGGACAGAGCACAGATACGCAGTATTTT. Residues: CAWNLGQSTDTQYF.